The 6 T cell receptor beta chains below come from one sample, sequenced in a study of blood T cell repertoires in COVID-19. The data were produced by immunoSEQ multiplex PCR, yet TCRdb's version contains in-frame clones alone and is incomplete. The sample carries over 150,000 clones, about 91% recorded once. Sequences were obtained from peripheral blood. The origin of the receptors is a woman aged 55-70 years who had recovered from COVID-19.

The rearrangement links TRBV18 to TRBJ1-5, with D maybe TRBD1 (6 bases). The CDR3 covers 18 residues. CDR1 is KGHSH and CDR2 is LQKENI in the germline V gene. Trimming took 3 bases from V and 1 from J, leaving 19 bases between them. Here the CDR3 DNA reads TGTGCCAGCTCACCTTTTCAGGGGTATGGTATGAGCAATCAGCCCCAGCATTTT. This gives the protein CASSPFQGYGMSNQPQHF.

The rearrangement joins TRBV28 to TRBJ2-1; a possible D gene is TRBD2 (6 bases). Germline V lookup: CDR1 MDHEN, CDR2 SYDVKM. CDR3 length: 16 amino acids. V gave up 5 bases and J gave up 0 bases, with 14 bases separating them. The CDR3 reads CASSPAGTSSYNEQFF. The CDR3 DNA sequence: TGTGCCAGCAGTCCCGCCGGGACTTCCTCCTACAATGAGCAGTTCTTC.

CDR3 sequence: CASSYYRGSRGEQYF. The DNA for the CDR3 is TGTGCCAGCAGTTACTACAGGGGCTCCCGGGGGGAGCAGTACTTC. The chain uses TRBV6-5 and TRBJ2-7; D is perhaps TRBD1 (7 bases). The V and J ends lost 1 base and 7 bases respectively, with 17 bases between them. Germline lookup yields CDR1 MNHEY and CDR2 SVGAGI. The length of the CDR3 is 15 residues.

The gene calls are TRBV10-2 and TRBJ1-6, with unresolved D. The CDR3 spans 13 residues. Germline V CDR1 and CDR2: WSHSY, SAAADI. V gave up 2 bases and J gave up 8 bases, with 7 bases separating them. CDR3 sequence reads: CASSEIGDSPLHF. CDR3 bases: TGCGCCAGCAGTGAGATAGGAGATTCACCCCTCCACTTT.

The chain uses TRBV7-9 and TRBJ1-2; D is unclear. V gave up 3 bases and J gave up 1 base, with 6 bases separating them. Germline CDR1 and CDR2: SEHNR and FQNEAQ (reference sequence). This CDR3 comprises 13 residues. This CDR3 reads CASSFQNNYGYTF. CDR3 bases: TGTGCCAGCAGCTTTCAAAATAACTATGGCTACACCTTC.

The rearrangement links TRBV4-3 to TRBJ2-7; 12 bases align to TRBD2. Trimming cost V 4 bases and J 6 bases; bases outside gene matches: 4. Germline V gene lookup returns CDR1 LGHNA and CDR2 YSLEER. This CDR3 is 14 amino acids long. CDR3: CASSPPGLAGEQYF. The CDR3 bases are TGCGCCAGCAGCCCCCCGGGACTAGCGGGCGAGCAGTACTTC.